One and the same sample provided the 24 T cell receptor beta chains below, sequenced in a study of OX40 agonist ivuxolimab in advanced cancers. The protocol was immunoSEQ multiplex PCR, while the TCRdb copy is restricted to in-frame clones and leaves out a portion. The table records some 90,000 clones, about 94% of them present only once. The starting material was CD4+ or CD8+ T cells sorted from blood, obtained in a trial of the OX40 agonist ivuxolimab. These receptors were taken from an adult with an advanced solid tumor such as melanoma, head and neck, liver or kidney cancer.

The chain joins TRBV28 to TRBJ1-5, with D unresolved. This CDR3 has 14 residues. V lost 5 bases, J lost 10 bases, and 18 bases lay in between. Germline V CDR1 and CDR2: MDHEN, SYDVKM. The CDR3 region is CASSQPTGAGPQHF. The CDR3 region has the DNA TGTGCCAGCAGTCAACCGACCGGAGCGGGTCCCCAGCATTTT.

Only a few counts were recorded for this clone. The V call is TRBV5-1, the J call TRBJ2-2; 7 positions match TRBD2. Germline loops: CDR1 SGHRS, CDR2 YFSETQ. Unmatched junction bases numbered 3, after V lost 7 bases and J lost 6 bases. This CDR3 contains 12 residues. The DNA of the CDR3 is TGCGCCAGCCCGGGAGGAGCCGGGGAGCTGTTTTTT. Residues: CASPGGAGELFF.

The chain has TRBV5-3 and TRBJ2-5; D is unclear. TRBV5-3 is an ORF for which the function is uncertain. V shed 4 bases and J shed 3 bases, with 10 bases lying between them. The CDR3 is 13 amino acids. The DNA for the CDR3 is TGTGCCAGAAGCATTGTTGGGGAAGAGACCCAGTACTTC. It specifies CARSIVGEETQYF.

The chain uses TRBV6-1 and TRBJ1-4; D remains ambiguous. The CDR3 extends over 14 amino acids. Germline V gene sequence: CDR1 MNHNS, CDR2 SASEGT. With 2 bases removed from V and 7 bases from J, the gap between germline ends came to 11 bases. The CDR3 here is CASSENGVVEKLFF. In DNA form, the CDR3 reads TGTGCCAGCAGTGAAAATGGAGTCGTTGAAAAACTGTTTTTT.

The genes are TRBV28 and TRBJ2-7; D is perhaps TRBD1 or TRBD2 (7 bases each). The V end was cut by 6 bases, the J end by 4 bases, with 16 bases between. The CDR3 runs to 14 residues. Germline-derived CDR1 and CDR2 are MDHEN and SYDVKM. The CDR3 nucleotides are TGTGCCAGCAGCCAGGGGGGGCGGCAATACGAGCAGTACTTC. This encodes CASSQGGRQYEQYF.

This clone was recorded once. This CDR3 reads CASSSGASYEQYF. The CDR3 DNA is TGCGCCAGCAGCTCGGGGGCCTCCTACGAGCAGTACTTC. The V gene is TRBV10-1, the J gene TRBJ2-7, with D perhaps matching TRBD1 or TRBD2 (6 bases each). Germline CDR1 reads WNHNN; CDR2 reads SYGVQD (reference sequence). V was pared by 6 bases and J by 0 bases, with 9 bases between. The CDR3 contains 13 residues.

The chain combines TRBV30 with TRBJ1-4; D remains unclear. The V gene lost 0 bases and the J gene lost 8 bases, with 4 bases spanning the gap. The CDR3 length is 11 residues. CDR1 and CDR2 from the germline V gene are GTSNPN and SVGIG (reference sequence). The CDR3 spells CAWSVKEKLFF. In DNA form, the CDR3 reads TGTGCCTGGAGTGTAAAGGAAAAACTGTTTTTT. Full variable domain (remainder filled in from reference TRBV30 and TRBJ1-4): SQTIHQWPATLVQPVGSPLSLECTVEGTSNPNLYWYRQAAGRGLQLLFYSVGIGQISSEVPQNLSASRPQDRQFILSSKKLLLSDSGFYLCAWSVKEKLFFGSGTQLSVL.

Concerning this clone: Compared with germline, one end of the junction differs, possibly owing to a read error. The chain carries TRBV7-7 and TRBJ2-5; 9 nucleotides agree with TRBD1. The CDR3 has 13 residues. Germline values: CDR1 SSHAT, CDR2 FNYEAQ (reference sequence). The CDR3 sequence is CASSYTTGGIQYF. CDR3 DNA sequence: TGTGCTAGCAGCTACACGACAGGGGGGATCCAGTACTTC.

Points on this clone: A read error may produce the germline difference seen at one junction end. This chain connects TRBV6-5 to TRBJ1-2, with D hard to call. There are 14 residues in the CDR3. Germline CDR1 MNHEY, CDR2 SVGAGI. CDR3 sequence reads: CASRTGQVNDGYTF. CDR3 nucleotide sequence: TGTGCCAGCAGAACGGGCCAGGTTAACGATGGCTACACCTTC.

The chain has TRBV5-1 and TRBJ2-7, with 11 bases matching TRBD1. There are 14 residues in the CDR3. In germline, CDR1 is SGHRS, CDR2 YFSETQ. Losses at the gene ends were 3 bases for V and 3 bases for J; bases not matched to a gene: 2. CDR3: CASSWGTGGYEQYF. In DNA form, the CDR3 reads TGCGCCAGCAGCTGGGGGACAGGGGGCTACGAGCAGTACTTC. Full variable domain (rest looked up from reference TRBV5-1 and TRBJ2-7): KAGVTQTPRYLIKTRGQQVTLSCSPISGHRSVSWYQQTPGQGLQFLFEYFSETQRNKGNFPGRFSGRQFSNSRSEMNVSTLELGDSALYLCASSWGTGGYEQYFGPGTRLTVT.

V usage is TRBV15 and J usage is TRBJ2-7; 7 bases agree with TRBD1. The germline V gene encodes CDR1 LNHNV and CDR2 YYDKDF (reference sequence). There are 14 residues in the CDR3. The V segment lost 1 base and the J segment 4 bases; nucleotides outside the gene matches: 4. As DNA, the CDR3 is TGTGCCACCAGCAGAGGACAGGGCCCTTACGAGCAGTACTTC. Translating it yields CATSRGQGPYEQYF.

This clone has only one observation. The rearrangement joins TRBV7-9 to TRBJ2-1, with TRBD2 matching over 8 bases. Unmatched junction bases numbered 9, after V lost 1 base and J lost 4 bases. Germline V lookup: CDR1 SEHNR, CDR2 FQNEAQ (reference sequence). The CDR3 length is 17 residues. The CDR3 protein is CASSLESISGTYNEQFF. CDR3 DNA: TGTGCCAGCAGCTTAGAATCTATTAGCGGGACGTACAATGAGCAGTTCTTC.

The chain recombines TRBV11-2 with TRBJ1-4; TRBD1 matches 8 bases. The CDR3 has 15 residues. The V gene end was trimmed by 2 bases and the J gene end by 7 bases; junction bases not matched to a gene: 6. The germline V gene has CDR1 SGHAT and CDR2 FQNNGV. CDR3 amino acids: CASSLQGTGREKLFF. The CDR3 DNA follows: TGTGCCAGCAGCTTACAGGGGACAGGTCGTGAAAAACTGTTTTTT.

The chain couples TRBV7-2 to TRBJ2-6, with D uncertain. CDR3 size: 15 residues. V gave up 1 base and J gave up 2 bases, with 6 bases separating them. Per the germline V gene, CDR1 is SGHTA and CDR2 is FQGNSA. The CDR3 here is CASSLGATGANVLTF. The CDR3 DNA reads TGTGCCAGCAGCTTAGGAGCGACTGGGGCCAACGTCCTGACTTTC.

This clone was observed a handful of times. In DNA form, the CDR3 reads TGTGCCAGTAGTATGGCCGGGACCCAGAACACTGAAGCTTTCTTT. It encodes CASSMAGTQNTEAFF. The chain couples TRBV19 to TRBJ1-1, with a tentative D call TRBD1 (5 bases). Trimming took off 3 bases at V and 1 base at J, with 12 bases between the two ends. The CDR3 spans 15 residues. Germline values: CDR1 LNHDA, CDR2 SQIVND (reference sequence).

The CDR3 sequence: CASSPQGHEQYF. The CDR3 DNA is TGTGCCAGCAGTCCCCAGGGGCACGAGCAGTACTTC. This chain links TRBV6-1 with TRBJ2-7, with TRBD1 as a possible D gene (6 bases). The CDR3 loop spans 12 amino acids. From germline, CDR1 is MNHNS and CDR2 SASEGT. V was shortened by 5 bases and J by 5 bases, with 10 bases between the two germline ends.

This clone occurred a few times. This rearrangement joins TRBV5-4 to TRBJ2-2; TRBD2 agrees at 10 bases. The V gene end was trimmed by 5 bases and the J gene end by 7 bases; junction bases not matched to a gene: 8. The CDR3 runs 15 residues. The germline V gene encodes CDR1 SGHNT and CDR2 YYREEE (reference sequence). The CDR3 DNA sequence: TGTGCCAGCAGTTCCCTAGCGGGAGTCAGCGGGGAGCTGTTTTTT. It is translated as CASSSLAGVSGELFF.

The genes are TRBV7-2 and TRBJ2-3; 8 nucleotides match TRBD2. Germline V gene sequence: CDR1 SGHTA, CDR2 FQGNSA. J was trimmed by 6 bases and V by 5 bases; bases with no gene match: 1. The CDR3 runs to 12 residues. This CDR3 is CASSPGGDTQYF. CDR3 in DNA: TGTGCCAGCAGCCCGGGGGGGGATACGCAGTATTTT.

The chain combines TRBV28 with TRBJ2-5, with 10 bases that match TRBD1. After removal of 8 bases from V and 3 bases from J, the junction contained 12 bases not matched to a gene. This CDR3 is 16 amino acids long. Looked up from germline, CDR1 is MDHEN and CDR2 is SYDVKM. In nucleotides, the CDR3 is TGTGCCAGCTTTCGTGACGGGACAGGGGCCGAAGAGACCCAGTACTTC. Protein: CASFRDGTGAEETQYF.

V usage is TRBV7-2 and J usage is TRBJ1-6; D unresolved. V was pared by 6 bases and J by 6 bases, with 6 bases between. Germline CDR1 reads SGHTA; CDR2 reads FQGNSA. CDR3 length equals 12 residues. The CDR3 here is CASRTLNSPLHF. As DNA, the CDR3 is TGTGCCAGCAGGACGCTTAATTCACCCCTCCACTTT.

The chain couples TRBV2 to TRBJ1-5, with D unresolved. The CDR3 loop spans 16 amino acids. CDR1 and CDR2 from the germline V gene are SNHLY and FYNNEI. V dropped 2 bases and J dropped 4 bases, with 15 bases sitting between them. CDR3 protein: CASSEMAVRGNQPQHF. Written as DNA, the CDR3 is TGTGCCAGCAGTGAAATGGCAGTGCGAGGGAATCAGCCCCAGCATTTT.

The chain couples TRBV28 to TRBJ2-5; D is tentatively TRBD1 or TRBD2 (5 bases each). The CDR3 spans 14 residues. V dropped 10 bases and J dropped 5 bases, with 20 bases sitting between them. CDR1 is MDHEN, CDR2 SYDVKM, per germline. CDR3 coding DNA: TGTGCCACCCCCCCCGTGAGGGGCTGGGAGACCCAGTACTTC. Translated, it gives CATPPVRGWETQYF.

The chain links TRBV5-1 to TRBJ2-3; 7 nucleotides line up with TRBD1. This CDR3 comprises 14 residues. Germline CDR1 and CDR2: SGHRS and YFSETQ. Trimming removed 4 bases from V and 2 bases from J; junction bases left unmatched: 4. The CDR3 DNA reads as TGCGCCAGCAGCACAGGGGAGTTCACAGATACGCAGTATTTT. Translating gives CASSTGEFTDTQYF. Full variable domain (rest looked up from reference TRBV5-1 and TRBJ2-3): KAGVTQTPRYLIKTRGQQVTLSCSPISGHRSVSWYQQTPGQGLQFLFEYFSETQRNKGNFPGRFSGRQFSNSRSEMNVSTLELGDSALYLCASSTGEFTDTQYFGPGTRLTVL.

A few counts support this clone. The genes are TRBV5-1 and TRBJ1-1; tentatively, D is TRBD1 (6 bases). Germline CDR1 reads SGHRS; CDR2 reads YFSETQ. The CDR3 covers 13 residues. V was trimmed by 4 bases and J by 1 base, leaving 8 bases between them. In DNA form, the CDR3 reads TGCGCCAGCAGCGGGGGACAGAACACTGAAGCTTTCTTT. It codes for CASSGGQNTEAFF.